The present T cell receptor beta chain was sequenced within a study of control samples from healthy donors and cancer patients. The CDR3 consists of 15 residues. Germline CDR1 is SGHRS and CDR2 is YFSETQ. Trimming left V 0 bases short and J 6 bases short, with 14 bases between. Method: immunoSEQ multiplex PCR; TCRdb's copy keeps in-frame clones and lacks some. There are approximately 170,000 clones in the sample; nearly 90% occur only once, and approximately 1.5% lies in the top ten. Material for sequencing was blood. This TCR came from a woman aged 45-65 years in good health. The chain joins TRBV5-1 to TRBJ2-3; perhaps D is TRBD1 or TRBD2 (5 bases each). CDR3 amino acids: CASSLEGWGSDTQYF. CDR3 nucleotide sequence: TGCGCCAGCAGCTTGGAGGGCTGGGGGTCGGATACGCAGTATTTT.